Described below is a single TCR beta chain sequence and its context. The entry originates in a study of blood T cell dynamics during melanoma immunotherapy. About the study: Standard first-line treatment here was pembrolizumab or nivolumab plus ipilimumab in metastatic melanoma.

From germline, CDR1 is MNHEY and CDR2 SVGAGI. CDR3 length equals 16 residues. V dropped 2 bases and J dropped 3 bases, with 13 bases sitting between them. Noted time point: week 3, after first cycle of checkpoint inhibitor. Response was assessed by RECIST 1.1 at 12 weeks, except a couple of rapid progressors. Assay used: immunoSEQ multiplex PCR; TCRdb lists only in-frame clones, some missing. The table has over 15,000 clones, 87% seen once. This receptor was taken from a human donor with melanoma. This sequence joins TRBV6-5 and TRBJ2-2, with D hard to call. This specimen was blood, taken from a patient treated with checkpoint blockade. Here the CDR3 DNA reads TGTGCCAGCAGTTACGGTATTACGGACGACACCGGGGAGCTGTTTTTT. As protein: CASSYGITDDTGELFF.